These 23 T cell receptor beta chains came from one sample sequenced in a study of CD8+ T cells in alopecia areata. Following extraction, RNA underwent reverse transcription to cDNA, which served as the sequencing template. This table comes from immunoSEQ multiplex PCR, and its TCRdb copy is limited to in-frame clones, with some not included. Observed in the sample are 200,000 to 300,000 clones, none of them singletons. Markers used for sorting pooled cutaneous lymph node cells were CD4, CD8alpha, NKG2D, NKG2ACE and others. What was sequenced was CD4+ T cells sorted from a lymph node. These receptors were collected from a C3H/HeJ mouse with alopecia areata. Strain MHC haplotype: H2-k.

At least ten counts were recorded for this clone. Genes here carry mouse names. This CDR3 is CTCSADHTGGNSPLYF. The part of the CDR3 DNA that was read is TGCACCTGCAGTGCAGATCATACAGGGGGCAATTCGCCC. This chain links TRBV1 with TRBJ1-6; TRBD1 matches at 9 bases. The read gets to within 3 residues of the CDR3 end, and the germline J gene fills in the rest. TRBJ1-6 is an open reading frame whose function is uncertain. The V gene end was trimmed by 0 bases and the J gene end by 7 bases; junction bases not matched to a gene: 4. CDR3 length equals 16 residues. Germline V gene sequence: CDR1 NSQYPW, CDR2 LRSPGD (reference sequence).

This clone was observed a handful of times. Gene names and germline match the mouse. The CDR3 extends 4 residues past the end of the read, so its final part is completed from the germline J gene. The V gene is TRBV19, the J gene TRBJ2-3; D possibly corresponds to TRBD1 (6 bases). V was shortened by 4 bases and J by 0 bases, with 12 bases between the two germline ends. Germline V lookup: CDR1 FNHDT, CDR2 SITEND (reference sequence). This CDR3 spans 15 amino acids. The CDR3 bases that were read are TGTGCCAGCAGTGCCCGGACAGCTAGTGCAGAA. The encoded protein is CASSARTASAE. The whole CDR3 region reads CASSARTASAETLYF.

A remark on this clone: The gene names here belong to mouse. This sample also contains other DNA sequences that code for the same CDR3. CDR3 DNA (partial): TGTGCCAGCAGTATGGGACAGGGCACA. This codes for CASSMGQGT. The full-length CDR3 reads as CASSMGQGTEVFF. This chain uses TRBV19 with TRBJ1-1; 9 bases match TRBD1. The CDR3 extends 4 residues past the end of the read, so its final part is completed from the germline J gene. Germline-derived CDR1 and CDR2 are FNHDT and SITEND (reference sequence). The CDR3 totals 13 residues. The V gene end was trimmed by 2 bases and the J gene end by 4 bases; junction bases not matched to a gene: 0.

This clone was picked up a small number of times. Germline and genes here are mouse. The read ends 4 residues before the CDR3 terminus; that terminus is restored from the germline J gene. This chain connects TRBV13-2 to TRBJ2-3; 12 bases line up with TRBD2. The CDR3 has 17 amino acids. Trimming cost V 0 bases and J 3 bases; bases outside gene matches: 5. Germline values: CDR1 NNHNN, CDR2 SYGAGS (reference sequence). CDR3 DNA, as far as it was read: TGTGCCAGCGGTGATGGACTGGGGGGGCGCGGGGCAGAA. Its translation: CASGDGLGGRGAE. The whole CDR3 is CASGDGLGGRGAETLYF.

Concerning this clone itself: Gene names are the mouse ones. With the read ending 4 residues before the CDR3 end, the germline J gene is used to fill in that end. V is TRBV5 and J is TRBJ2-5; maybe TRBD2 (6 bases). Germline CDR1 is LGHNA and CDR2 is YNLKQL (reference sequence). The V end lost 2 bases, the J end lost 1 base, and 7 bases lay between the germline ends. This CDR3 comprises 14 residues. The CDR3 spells CASSQLGYQDTQYF. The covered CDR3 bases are TGTGCCAGCAGCCAACTGGGGTACCAAGAC.

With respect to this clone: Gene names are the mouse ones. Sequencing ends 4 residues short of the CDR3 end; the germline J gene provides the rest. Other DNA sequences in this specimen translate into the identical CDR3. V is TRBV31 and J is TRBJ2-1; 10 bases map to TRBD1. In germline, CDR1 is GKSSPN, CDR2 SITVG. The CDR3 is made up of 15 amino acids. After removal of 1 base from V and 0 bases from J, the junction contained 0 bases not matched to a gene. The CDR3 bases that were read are TGTGCCTGGAGTCGGGACAGGGGTAACTATGCT. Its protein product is CAWSRDRGNYA. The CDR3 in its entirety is CAWSRDRGNYAEQFF.

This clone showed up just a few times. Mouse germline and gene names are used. The DNA read from the CDR3 is TGCACCTGCAGTGCAGATCTGCAAGAC. The encoded protein is CTCSADLQD. The CDR3 as a whole reads CTCSADLQDTQYF. The V and J genes are TRBV1 and TRBJ2-5; no clear D gene. The CDR3 is cut off 4 residues early in the read; its end comes from the germline J gene. There are 13 residues in the CDR3. Per the germline V gene, CDR1 is NSQYPW and CDR2 is LRSPGD (reference sequence). Trimming shortened V by 0 bases and J by 3 bases, and 4 bases separated the two germline ends.

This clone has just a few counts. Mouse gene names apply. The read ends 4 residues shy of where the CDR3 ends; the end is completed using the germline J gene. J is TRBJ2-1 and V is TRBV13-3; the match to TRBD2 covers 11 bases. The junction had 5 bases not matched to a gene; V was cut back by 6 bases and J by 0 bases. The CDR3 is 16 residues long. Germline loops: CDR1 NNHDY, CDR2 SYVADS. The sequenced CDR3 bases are TGTGCCAGCATTGAGACTGGGGGGGATAACTATGCT. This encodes CASIETGGDNYA. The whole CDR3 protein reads CASIETGGDNYAEQFF.

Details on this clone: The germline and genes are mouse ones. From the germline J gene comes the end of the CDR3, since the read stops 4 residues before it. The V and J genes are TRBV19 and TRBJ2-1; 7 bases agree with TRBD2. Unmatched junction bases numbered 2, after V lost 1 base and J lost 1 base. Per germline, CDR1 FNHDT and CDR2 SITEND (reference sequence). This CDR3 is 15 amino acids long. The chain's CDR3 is CASSIIGGNYAEQFF. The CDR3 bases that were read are TGTGCCAGCAGTATAATTGGGGGGAACTATGCT.

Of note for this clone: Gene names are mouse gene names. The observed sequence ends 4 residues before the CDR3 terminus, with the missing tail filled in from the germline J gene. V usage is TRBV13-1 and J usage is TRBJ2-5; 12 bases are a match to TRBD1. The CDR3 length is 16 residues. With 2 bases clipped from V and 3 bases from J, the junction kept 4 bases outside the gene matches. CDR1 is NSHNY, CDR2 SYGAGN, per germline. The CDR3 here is CASSDGTGGNQDTQYF. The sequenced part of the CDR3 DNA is TGTGCCAGCAGTGACGGGACAGGGGGCAATCAAGAC.

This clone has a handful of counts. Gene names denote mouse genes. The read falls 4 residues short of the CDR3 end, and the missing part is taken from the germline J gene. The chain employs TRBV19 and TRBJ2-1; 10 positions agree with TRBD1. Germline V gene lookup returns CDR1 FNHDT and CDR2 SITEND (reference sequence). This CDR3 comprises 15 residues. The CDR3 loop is CASSTRDRGDAEQFF. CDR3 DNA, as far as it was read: TGTGCCAGCAGTACCCGGGACAGGGGAGACGCT.

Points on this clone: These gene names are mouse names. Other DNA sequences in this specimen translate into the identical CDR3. The sequenced CDR3 bases are TGCACCTGCAGTGCCGACAGGGGAGGGAACACA. Translated, it gives CTCSADRGGNT. The full CDR3 sequence reads CTCSADRGGNTEVFF. The chain carries TRBV1 and TRBJ1-1, with TRBD1 matching 8 bases. The CDR3 goes on 4 residues after the read ends, and that part is filled in from the germline J gene. The germline V gene encodes CDR1 NSQYPW and CDR2 LRSPGD (reference sequence). The V and J ends lost 3 bases and 1 base, in that order; junction bases with no gene match: 4. The CDR3 runs 15 residues.

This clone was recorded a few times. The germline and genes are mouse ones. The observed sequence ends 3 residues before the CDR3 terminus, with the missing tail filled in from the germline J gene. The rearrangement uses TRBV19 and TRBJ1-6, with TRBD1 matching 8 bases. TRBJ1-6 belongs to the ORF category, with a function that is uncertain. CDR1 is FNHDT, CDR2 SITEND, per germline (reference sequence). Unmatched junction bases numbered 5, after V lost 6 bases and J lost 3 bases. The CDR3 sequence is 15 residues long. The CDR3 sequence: CASTAGTGYNSPLYF. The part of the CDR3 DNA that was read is TGTGCCAGCACCGCCGGGACAGGCTATAATTCGCCC.

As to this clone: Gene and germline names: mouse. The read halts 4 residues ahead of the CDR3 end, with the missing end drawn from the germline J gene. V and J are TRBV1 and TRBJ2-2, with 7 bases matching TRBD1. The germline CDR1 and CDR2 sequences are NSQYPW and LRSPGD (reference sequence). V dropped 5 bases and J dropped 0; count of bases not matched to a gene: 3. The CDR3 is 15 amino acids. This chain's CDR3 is CTCSRDRTNTGQLYF. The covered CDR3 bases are TGCACCTGCAGTCGGGACAGAACAAACACCGGG.

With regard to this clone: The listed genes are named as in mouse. CDR3 amino acids: CASSPLPGQGGSDYTF. The DNA read from the CDR3 is TGTGCCAGCAGCCCCCTCCCGGGACAGGGAGGCTCC. The J gene is TRBJ1-2, the V gene TRBV5; 9 bases line up with TRBD1. The read is 4 residues too short to cover the CDR3 end, so that end is filled in from the germline J gene. V dropped 4 bases and J dropped 4; count of bases not matched to a gene: 10. Germline V gene sequence: CDR1 LGHNA, CDR2 YNLKQL (reference sequence). The CDR3 totals 16 residues.

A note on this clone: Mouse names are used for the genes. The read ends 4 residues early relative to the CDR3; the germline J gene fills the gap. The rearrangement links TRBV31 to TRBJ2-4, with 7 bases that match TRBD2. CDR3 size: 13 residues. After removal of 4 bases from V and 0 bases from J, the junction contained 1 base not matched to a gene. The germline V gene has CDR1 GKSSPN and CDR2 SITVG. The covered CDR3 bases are TGTGCCTGGACCTGGGGGAGTCAAAAC. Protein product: CAWTWGSQN. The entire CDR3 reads CAWTWGSQNTLYF.

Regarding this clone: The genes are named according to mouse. CDR3 amino acids: CAWSLRLGGSDTQYF. CDR3 bases read: TGTGCCTGGAGTCTCCGACTGGGGGGATCAGAC. This sequence joins TRBV31 and TRBJ2-5; 10 bases agree with TRBD2. Coverage ceases 4 residues before the CDR3 finishes, and the germline J gene fills in the end. The CDR3 has 15 amino acids. CDR1 and CDR2 (germline): GKSSPN, SITVG. The whole variable domain, remainder taken from reference TRBV31 and TRBJ2-5, is AQTIHQWPVAEIKAVGSPLSLGCTIKGKSSPNLYWYWQATGGTLQQLFYSITVGQVESVVQLNLSASRPKDDQFILSTEKLLLSHSGFYLCAWSLRLGGSDTQYFGPGTRLLVL.

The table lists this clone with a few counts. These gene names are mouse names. The sequenced part of the CDR3 DNA is TGTGCCAGCAGTGGTCAGGGGGCTGGGAATTCGCCC. As protein: CASSGQGAGNSP. The full-length CDR3 reads as CASSGQGAGNSPLYF. The V call is TRBV13-1, the J call TRBJ1-6; 8 nucleotides line up with TRBD1. The CDR3 goes on 3 residues after the read ends, and that part is filled in from the germline J gene. TRBJ1-6 is labeled an ORF, and its function is uncertain. Per germline, CDR1 NSHNY and CDR2 SYGAGN. The length of the CDR3 is 15 residues. The J segment lost 7 bases and the V segment lost 3 bases, leaving 6 bases of the junction unmatched.

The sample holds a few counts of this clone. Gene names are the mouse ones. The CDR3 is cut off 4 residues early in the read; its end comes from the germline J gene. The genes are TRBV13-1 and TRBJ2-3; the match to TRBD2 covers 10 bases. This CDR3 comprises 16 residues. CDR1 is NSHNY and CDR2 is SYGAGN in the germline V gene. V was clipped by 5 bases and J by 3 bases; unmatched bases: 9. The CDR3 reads CASRGLGAGAAETLYF. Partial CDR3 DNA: TGTGCCAGCAGAGGACTGGGGGCGGGGGCCGCAGAA.

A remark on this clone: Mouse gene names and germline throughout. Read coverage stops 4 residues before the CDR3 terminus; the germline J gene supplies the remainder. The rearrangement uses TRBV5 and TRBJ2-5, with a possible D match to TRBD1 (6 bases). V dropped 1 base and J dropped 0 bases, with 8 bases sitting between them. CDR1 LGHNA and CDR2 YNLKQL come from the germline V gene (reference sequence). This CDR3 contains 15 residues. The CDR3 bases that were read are TGTGCCAGCAGCCAAGGGACAGTTAACCAAGAC. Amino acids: CASSQGTVNQD. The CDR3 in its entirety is CASSQGTVNQDTQYF.

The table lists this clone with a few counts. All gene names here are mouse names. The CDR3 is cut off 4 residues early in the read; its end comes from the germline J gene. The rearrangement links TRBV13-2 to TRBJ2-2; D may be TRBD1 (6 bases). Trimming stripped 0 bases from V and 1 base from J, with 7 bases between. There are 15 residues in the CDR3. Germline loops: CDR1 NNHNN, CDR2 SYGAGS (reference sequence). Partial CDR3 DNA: TGTGCCAGCGGTGATGCGGGACAAAACACCGGG. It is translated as CASGDAGQNTG. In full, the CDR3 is CASGDAGQNTGQLYF.

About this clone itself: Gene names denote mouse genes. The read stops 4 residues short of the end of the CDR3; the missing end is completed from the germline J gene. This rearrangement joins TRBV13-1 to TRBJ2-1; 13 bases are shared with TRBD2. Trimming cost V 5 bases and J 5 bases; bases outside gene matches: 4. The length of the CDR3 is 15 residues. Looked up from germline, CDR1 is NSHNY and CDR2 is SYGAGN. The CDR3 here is CASRDWGGADAEQFF. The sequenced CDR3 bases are TGTGCCAGCAGGGACTGGGGGGGCGCGGATGCT.

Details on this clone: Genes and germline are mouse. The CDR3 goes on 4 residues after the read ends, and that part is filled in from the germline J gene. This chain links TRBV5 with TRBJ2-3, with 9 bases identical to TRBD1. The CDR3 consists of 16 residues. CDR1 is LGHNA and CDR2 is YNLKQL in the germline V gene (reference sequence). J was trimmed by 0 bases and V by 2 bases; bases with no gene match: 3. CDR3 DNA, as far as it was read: TGTGCCAGCAGCCAAAAAGACAGGGGGAGTGCAGAA. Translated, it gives CASSQKDRGSAE. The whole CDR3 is CASSQKDRGSAETLYF.